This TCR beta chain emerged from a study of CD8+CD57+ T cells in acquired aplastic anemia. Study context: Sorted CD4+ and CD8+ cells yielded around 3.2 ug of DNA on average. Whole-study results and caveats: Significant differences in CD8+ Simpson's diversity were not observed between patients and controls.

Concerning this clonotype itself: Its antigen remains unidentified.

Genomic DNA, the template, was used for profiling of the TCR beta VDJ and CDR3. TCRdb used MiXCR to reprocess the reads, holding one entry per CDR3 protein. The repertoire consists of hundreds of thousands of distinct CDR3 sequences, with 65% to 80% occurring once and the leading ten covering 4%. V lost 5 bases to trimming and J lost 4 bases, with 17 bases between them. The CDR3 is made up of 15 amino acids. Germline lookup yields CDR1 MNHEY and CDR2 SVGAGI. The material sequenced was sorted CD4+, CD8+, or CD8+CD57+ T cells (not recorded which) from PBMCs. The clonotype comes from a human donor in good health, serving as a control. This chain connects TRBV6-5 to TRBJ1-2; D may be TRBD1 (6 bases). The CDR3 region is CASSRVSTGSYGYTF. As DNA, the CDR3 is TGTGCCAGCAGTAGAGTTTCGACAGGATCCTATGGCTACACCTTC.